This T cell receptor (beta chain) was recorded in a study of cytomegalovirus exposure and HLA in healthy donors. Per the germline V gene, CDR1 is MNHEY and CDR2 is SVGAGI. The CDR3 extends over 13 amino acids. V was pared by 3 bases and J by 4 bases, with 7 bases between. Both 60 Vbeta primers and 13 Jbeta primers went into the PCR. Repertoires were generated with immunoSEQ multiplex PCR, while TCRdb's copy carries only in-frame clones and drops some. This listing includes about 51,000 clones. The chain has TRBV6-5 and TRBJ2-1; TRBD1 is a possible D gene (5 bases). Sequenced: PBMCs. This TCR came from a man in his forties or fifties in good health and CMV-seropositive. In nucleotides, the CDR3 is TGTGCCAGCAGTTATGACAGATACAATGAGCAGTTCTTC. It codes for CASSYDRYNEQFF.